This TCR beta chain was observed in a study of T cells in Graves' hyperthyroidism and ophthalmopathy. The V and J ends lost 6 bases and 10 bases respectively, with 12 bases between them. The CDR3 consists of 11 residues. The germline CDR1 and CDR2 sequences are SGHTA and FQGNSA. RNA transcripts were the template for amplifying TCR beta CDR3 regions. HTBI primers were used for first-round RT-PCR of the TCR CDR3. Each CDR3 protein gets one entry after TCRdb re-called the multiplex PCR reads with MiXCR. The sample holds hundreds of thousands of distinct CDR3 sequences, roughly a third seen once. What was sequenced was blood. The J gene is TRBJ1-1, the V gene TRBV7-2, with D possibly TRBD1 on 6 matching bases. The clonotype comes from a woman aged 35 to 49 with Graves' hyperthyroidism. Here the CDR3 DNA reads TGTGCCAGCAGTCCTAACAGGGCAGCTTTCTTT. This sequence encodes CASSPNRAAFF. The variable domain in full, completed from reference TRBV7-2 and TRBJ1-1, reads GAGVSQSPSNKVTEKGKDVELRCDPISGHTALYWYRQSLGQGLEFLIYFQGNSAPDKSGLPSDRFSAERTGGSVSTLTIQRTQQEDSAVYLCASSPNRAAFFGQGTRLTVV.